These T cell receptor beta chains were read from a single sample in a study of cytotoxic CD8 clonotypes in ibrutinib-treated CLL. Clones were read by immunoSEQ multiplex PCR, and TCRdb kept only the in-frame ones, dropping some. Of over 150,000 clones in the sample, over 55% are singletons; the top ten hold roughly 13%. The sequencing here drew on PBMCs, taken after 24 months of ibrutinib treatment. The receptors come from a human donor with chronic lymphocytic leukemia. Each CDR3 is given with its conserved first and last residue. D genes are given only for firm matches. A clone size is listed for some rows: how often the clone was seen (once, few, many), or a class if it is expanded.

few	-	TRBV5-1	TRBJ2-3	CASSLVRDSSTDTQYF	TGCGCCAGCAGCTTGGTTAGGGACTCTAGCACAGATACGCAGTATTTT
few	-	TRBV27	TRBJ1-2	CASSLYSSYGYTF	TGTGCCAGCAGTCTGTACAGTAGCTATGGCTACACCTTC
-	-	TRBV11-2	TRBJ1-1	CASSFRNMRKLNTEAFF	TGTGCCAGCAGCTTTAGGAATATGCGGAAGTTGAACACTGAAGCTTTCTTT
once	-	TRBV6-1	TRBJ1-3	CASSDYPTVGNTIYF	TGTGCCAGCAGTGACTACCCGACAGTTGGAAACACCATATATTTT
once	-	TRBV4-1	TRBJ1-2	CASSQESRNYGYTF	TGCGCCAGCAGCCAAGAAAGCAGGAACTATGGCTACACCTTC
-	TRBD1	TRBV28	TRBJ1-1	CASTSGGLNTEAFF	TGTGCCAGCACTTCAGGGGGCCTTAACACTGAAGCTTTCTTT
-	-	TRBV5-1	TRBJ1-3	CASSPEASGNTIYF	TGCGCCAGCAGCCCGGAGGCGTCGGGAAACACCATATATTTT
-	-	TRBV7-8	TRBJ1-5	CASSLGGPQPQHF	TGTGCCAGCAGCTTAGGGGGGCCTCAGCCCCAGCATTTT
once	TRBD2	TRBV28	TRBJ2-1	CASSSLAGGPYNEQFF	TGTGCCAGCAGTTCCCTAGCGGGAGGGCCCTACAATGAGCAGTTCTTC
once	TRBD1	TRBV5-1	TRBJ2-6	CASLTGAGANVLTF	TGCGCCAGCCTAACAGGGGCTGGGGCCAACGTCCTGACTTTC
-	-	TRBV4-3	TRBJ2-5	CASSQTGLMETQYF	TGCGCCAGCAGCCAAACAGGGCTGATGGAGACCCAGTACTTC
-	TRBD1	TRBV7-9	TRBJ2-7	CASSATTGGYEQYF	TGTGCCAGCAGCGCCACGACAGGGGGCTACGAGCAGTACTTC
-	-	TRBV6-1	TRBJ2-7	CASSEGFPREQYF	TGTGCCAGCAGTGAAGGGTTCCCGCGGGAGCAGTACTTC
few	-	TRBV5-1	TRBJ2-1	CASSLWVLDEQFF	TGCGCCAGCAGCTTGTGGGTTCTCGATGAGCAGTTCTTC
-	TRBD1	TRBV19	TRBJ1-5	CASSTTGGYQPQHF	TGTGCCAGTAGTACCACAGGGGGGTATCAGCCCCAGCATTTT
-	-	TRBV4-1	TRBJ2-3	CASSRLVQSTQYF	TGCGCCAGCAGCCGGTTAGTTCAATCGACGCAGTATTTT
-	-	TRBV5-1	TRBJ1-2	CASSPDDYGYTF	TGCGCCAGCAGCCCGGACGACTATGGCTACACCTTC
-	TRBD1	TRBV27	TRBJ2-4	CASRGTGRDIQYF	TGTGCCAGCAGGGGGACAGGGAGGGACATTCAGTACTTC
-	-	TRBV19	TRBJ1-1	CASSIGQGEAFF	TGTGCCAGTAGTATAGGGCAGGGTGAAGCTTTCTTT
-	TRBD2	TRBV7-2	TRBJ2-7	CASSQLAGEQYF	TGTGCCAGCAGCCAACTAGCGGGAGAGCAGTACTTC